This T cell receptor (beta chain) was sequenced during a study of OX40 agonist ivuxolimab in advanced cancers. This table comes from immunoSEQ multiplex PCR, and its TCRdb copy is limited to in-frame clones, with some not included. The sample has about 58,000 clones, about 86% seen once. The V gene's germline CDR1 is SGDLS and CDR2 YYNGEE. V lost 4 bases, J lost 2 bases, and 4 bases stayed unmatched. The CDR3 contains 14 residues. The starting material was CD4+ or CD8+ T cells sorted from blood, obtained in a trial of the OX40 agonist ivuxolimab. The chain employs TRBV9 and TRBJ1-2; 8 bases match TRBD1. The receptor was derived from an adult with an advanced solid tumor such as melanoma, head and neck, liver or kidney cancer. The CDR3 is CASSTRQGNYGYTF. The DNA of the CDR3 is TGTGCCAGCAGCACAAGACAGGGGAACTATGGCTACACCTTC.